This T cell receptor beta chain was captured in a study of T cell responses to AZD1222 COVID-19 vaccine. Study-level background: Whether given at about 4 or about 12 weeks, second doses were pooled.

Points from the study as a whole: Most donors were white British and more were female, and clonal diversity was possibly underestimated.

Some clones are missing from TCRdb's copy, which holds only in-frame ones; the method was immunoSEQ multiplex PCR. The sample includes fewer than 150,000 clones, 84% of them seen just once. This clone was observed a single time. Its target is not known. Germline lookup yields CDR1 PRHDT and CDR2 FYEKMQ (reference sequence). The CDR3 is made up of 17 amino acids. With 2 bases removed from V and 3 bases from J, the gap between germline ends came to 17 bases. The V gene is TRBV13, the J gene TRBJ1-3; possibly TRBD1 for D (5 bases). The starting material was peripheral blood, obtained on day 0 of AZD1222 vaccination. This receptor was obtained from an adult in good health. DNA of the CDR3: TGTGCCAGCAGCTTATACCAGGGCCGTCAGAGTGGAAACACCATATATTTT. Amino acids: CASSLYQGRQSGNTIYF. The full variable domain, its missing parts supplied by reference TRBV13 and TRBJ1-3, is AAGVIQSPRHLIKEKRETATLKCYPIPRHDTVYWYQQGPGQDPQFLISFYEKMQSDKGSIPDRFSAQQFSDYHSELNMSSLELGDSALYFCASSLYQGRQSGNTIYFGEGSWLTVV.